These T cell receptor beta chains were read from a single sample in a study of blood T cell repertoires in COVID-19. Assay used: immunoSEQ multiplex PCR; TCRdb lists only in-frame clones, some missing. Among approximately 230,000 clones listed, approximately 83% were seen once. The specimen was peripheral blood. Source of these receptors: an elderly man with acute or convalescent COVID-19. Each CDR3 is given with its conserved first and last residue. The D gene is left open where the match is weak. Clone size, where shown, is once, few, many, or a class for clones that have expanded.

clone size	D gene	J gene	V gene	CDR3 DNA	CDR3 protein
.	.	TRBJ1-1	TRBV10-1	TGCGCCACTCAGGACATCGTGAACACTGAAGCTTTCTTT	CATQDIVNTEAFF
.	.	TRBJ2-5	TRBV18	TGTGCCAGCTCACCGAATCCCGGAGAGACCCAGTACTTC	CASSPNPGETQYF
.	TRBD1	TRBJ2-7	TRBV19	TGTGCCAGTAGTCCCCAACAGGGGGCCGGTTACGAGCAGTACTTC	CASSPQQGAGYEQYF
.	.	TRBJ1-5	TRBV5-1	TGCGCCAGCAGCTTGCGGCAGCCCCAGCATTTT	CASSLRQPQHF
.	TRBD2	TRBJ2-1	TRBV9	TGTGCCAGCAGCGTAGTGGGAGGGTCCTACAATGAGCAGTTCTTC	CASSVVGGSYNEQFF
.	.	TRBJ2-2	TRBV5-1	TGCGCCAGCAGCTTGGGGGGGCCGCGGACCGGGGAGCTGTTTTTT	CASSLGGPRTGELFF
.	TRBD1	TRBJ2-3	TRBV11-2	TGTGCCAGCAGCTCATTGGGGACAGTCAAGACAGATACGCAGTATTTT	CASSSLGTVKTDTQYF
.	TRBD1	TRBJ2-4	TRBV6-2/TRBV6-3	TGTGCCAGCAGTCTCTCAGGGGGAACTATTCAGTACTTC	CASSLSGGTIQYF
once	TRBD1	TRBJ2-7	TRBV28	TGTGCCAGCAGTCCCCACTCCGGGACAGCGAGATCCTACGAGCAGTACTTC	CASSPHSGTARSYEQYF
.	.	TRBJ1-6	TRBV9	TGTGCCAGCAGCCCCCGGGAAGGGAATAATTCACCCCTCCACTTT	CASSPREGNNSPLHF
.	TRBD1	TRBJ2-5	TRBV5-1	TGCGCCAGCAGCCTCGGACAGGGGGCGTCAGAGACCCAGTACTTC	CASSLGQGASETQYF
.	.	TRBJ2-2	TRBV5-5	TGTGCCAGCAGCTTGGGTACGACAGCGAGAAACACCGGGGAGCTGTTTTTT	CASSLGTTARNTGELFF
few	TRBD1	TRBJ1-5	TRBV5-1	TGCGCCAGCAGCTTGGAGGGGGCGAGGCAGCCCCAGCATTTT	CASSLEGARQPQHF
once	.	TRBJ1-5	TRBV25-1	TGTGCCAGCAGTTTGGGGGCTGGCAATCAGCCCCAGCATTTT	CASSLGAGNQPQHF
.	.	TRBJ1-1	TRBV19	TGTGCCAGTAGTATAGTGCCCTATAAGCGGAACACTGAAGCTTTCTTT	CASSIVPYKRNTEAFF
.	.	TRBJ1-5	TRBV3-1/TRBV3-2	TGTGCCAGCGGCAGGGGAAGTCAGCCCCAGCATTTT	CASGRGSQPQHF
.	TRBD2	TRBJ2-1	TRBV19	TGTGCCAGTAGTATAGACGGAACTAGCGGGAGGGCCAGCTATGAGCAGTTCTTC	CASSIDGTSGRASYEQFF
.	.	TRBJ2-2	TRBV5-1	TGCGCCAGCAGCTTGATCCGTGAAGCCACCGGGGAGCTGTTTTTT	CASSLIREATGELFF
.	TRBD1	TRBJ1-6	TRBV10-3	TGTGCCATCAGAGCTACAGGGGGAGGTTCACCCCTCCACTTT	CAIRATGGGSPLHF
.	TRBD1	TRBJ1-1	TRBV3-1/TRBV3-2	TGTGCCAGCAGCCACCCTACAGGGGGCACTGAAGCTTTCTTT	CASSHPTGGTEAFF
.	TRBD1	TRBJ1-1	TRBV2	TGTGCCAGCAGTGATCCCCCTACAGGGGGCACTGAAGCTTTCTTT	CASSDPPTGGTEAFF
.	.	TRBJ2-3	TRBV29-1	TGCAGCGCTGGACAGCCAAGCACAGATACGCAGTATTTT	CSAGQPSTDTQYF
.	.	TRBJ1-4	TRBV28	TGTGCCAGCAGTCTCGGGGATATTGAAAAACTGTTTTTT	CASSLGDIEKLFF
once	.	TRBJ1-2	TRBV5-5	TGTGCCAGCAGCCTGGGGGGAGGCTATGGCTACACCTTC	CASSLGGGYGYTF
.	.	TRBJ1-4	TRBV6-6	TGTGCCAGCAGTACGGAAACAGGCCTGGGCGAAAAACTGTTTTTT	CASSTETGLGEKLFF
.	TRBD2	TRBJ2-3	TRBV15	TGTGCCACCAGCAGAGTTAGCGGGGGGAATCGGGGCACAGATACGCAGTATTTT	CATSRVSGGNRGTDTQYF
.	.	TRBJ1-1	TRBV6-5	TGTGTGGCCCAAACCCGCGGTGACACTGAAGCTTTCTTT	CVAQTRGDTEAFF
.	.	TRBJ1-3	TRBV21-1	TGTGCCAGCGACGGACAGGGGGCCCCTCTTATCCACTCTGGAAACACCATATATTTT	CASDGQGAPLIHSGNTIYF
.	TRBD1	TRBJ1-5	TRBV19	TGTGCCAGTCTCCGGGTGGGACAGGGAAATCAGCCCCAGCATTTT	CASLRVGQGNQPQHF
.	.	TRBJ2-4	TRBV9	TGTGCCAGCAGCTCAGGACTGGAGGGAGCCAAAAACATTCAGTACTTC	CASSSGLEGAKNIQYF
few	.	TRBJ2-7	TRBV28	TGTGCCAGCAGTCCTCACAGGTTCGAGCAGTACTTC	CASSPHRFEQYF
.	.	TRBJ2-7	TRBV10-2	TGCGCCAGCAGCCCGGACTTGGGGCAGTACTTC	CASSPDLGQYF
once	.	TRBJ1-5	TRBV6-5	TGTGCCAGCAGTTACTCGGGGAGGGGTCAGCCCCAGCATTTT	CASSYSGRGQPQHF
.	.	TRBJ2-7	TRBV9	TGTGCCAGCAGCTCGCGGGACAGCTCCTACGAGCAGTACTTC	CASSSRDSSYEQYF
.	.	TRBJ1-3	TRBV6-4	TGTGCCAGCAGTCCCGTCGGGGGGGCCTCTGGAAACACCATATATTTT	CASSPVGGASGNTIYF
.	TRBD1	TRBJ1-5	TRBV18	TGTGCCAGCTCACCGGGACAGGGGTTCAATCAGCCCCAGCATTTT	CASSPGQGFNQPQHF
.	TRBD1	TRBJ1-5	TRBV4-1	TGCGCCAGCAGCCCTTGGACAGGAGGGGACCAGCCCCAGCATTTT	CASSPWTGGDQPQHF
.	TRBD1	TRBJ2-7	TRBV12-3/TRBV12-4	TGTGCCAGCAGGTTGACAGGGATCTACGAGCAGTACTTC	CASRLTGIYEQYF
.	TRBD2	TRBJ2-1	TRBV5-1	TGCGCCAGCAACCAGCGGGGGGTCAATGAGCAGTTCTTC	CASNQRGVNEQFF
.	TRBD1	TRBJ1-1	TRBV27	TGTGCCAGCAGGACAGGGCCCGAAATCCCTTTCTTT	CASRTGPEIPFF
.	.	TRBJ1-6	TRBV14	TGTGCCAGCAGCTGGGGCCTACCTAATTCACCCCTCCACTTT	CASSWGLPNSPLHF
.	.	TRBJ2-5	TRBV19	TGTGCCAGTAGTGGGGGGGCCTGGGAGACCCAGTACTTC	CASSGGAWETQYF
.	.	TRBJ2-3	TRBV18	TGTGCCAGCTCACGAAGCGTCGATGTCACAGATACGCAGTATTTT	CASSRSVDVTDTQYF
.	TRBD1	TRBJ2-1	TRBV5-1	TGCGCCAGCAGCCCTCGGGACAGCGGCACTGAGCAGTTCTTC	CASSPRDSGTEQFF
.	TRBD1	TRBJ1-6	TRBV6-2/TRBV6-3	TGTGCCAGCAGTTACGGGGGACAGGGGAGGTCCTATAATTCACCCCTCCACTTT	CASSYGGQGRSYNSPLHF
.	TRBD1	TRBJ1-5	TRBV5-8	TGTGCCAGCAGCTCTCGGGACAGGGCGTTCGGTCAGCCCCAGCATTTT	CASSSRDRAFGQPQHF
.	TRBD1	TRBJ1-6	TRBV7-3	TGTGCCAGCAGCTTATTTCCGACAGGGGAAAAACCTAATTCACCCCTCCACTTT	CASSLFPTGEKPNSPLHF
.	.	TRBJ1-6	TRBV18	TGTGCCAGCTCACCCAGCCGGGACACGAATTCACCCCTCCACTTT	CASSPSRDTNSPLHF
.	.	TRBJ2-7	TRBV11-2	TGTGCCAGCAGCATACAGGGCTACGAGCAGTACTTC	CASSIQGYEQYF
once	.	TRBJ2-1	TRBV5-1	TGCGCCAGCAGCTTGATCGGTCAGGGGTGGAATGAGCAGTTCTTC	CASSLIGQGWNEQFF
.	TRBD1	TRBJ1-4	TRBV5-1	TGCGCCAGCAGCTGGACAGGGGCGGAATCTAATGAAAAACTGTTTTTT	CASSWTGAESNEKLFF
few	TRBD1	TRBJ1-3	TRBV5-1	TGCGCCAGCAGCTTTCAAACAGGGGGGGTCTCTGGAAACACCATATATTTT	CASSFQTGGVSGNTIYF
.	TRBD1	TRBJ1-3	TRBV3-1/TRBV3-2	TGTGCCAGCAGCCAAGGAAGGGACAGTCGCGGAAACACCATATATTTT	CASSQGRDSRGNTIYF
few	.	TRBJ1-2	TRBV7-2	TGTGCCAGCAGCCGGAGAGGGCAGAACTATGGCTACACCTTC	CASSRRGQNYGYTF
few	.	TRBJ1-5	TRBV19	TGTGCCAGTAGTAGGGGCAGGTATACCGATCAGCCCCAGCATTTT	CASSRGRYTDQPQHF
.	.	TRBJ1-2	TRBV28	TGTGCCAGCAGTCCCGCAGGAGGCAGGGGCTACACCTTC	CASSPAGGRGYTF
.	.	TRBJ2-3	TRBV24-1	TGTGCCACCAGTGACAGACACCTGAGCACAGATACGCAGTATTTT	CATSDRHLSTDTQYF